This T cell receptor beta chain was sequenced in a study of blood T cells in healthy people across ages. Study-level points and caveats: The diversity estimates, figures obtained from one million T cells, were considered underestimates.

Then a second PCR, running roughly 7 to 11 cycles, was carried out with a sample-barcoded 5' primer and a J-beta primer mix. Each CDR3 protein gets one entry after TCRdb re-called the 5' RACE reads with MiXCR. The sample consists of about 680,000 distinct CDR3 sequences, 49% of them appearing once. Points on this clonotype: The antigen remains unidentified.

V gave up 3 bases and J gave up 2 bases; unmatched junction bases: 8. Germline assignment: CDR1 DFQATT and CDR2 SNEGSKA (reference sequence). CDR3 length: 16 amino acids. This sequence originates from a woman aged 60-75 years in good health. Sequenced material: blood. The chain employs TRBV20-1 and TRBJ2-3; 10 bases fit TRBD2. The CDR3 sequence is CSARAASGRFTDTQYF. Here the CDR3 DNA reads TGCAGTGCTAGGGCGGCTAGCGGGAGATTCACAGATACGCAGTATTTT.